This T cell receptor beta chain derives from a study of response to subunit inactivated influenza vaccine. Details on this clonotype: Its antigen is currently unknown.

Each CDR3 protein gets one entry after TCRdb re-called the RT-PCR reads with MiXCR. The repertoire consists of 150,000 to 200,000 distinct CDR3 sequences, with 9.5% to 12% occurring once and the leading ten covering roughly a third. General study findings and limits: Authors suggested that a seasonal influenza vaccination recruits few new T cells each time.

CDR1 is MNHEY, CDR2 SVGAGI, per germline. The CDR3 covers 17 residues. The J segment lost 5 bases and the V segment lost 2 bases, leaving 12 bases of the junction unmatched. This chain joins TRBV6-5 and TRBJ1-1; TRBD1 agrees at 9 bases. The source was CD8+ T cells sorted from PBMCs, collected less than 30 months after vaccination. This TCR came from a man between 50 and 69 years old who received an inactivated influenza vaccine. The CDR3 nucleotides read TGTGCCAGCAGTTACGCCTCCCTGACAGGGGGGAAGACTGAAGCTTTCTTT. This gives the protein CASSYASLTGGKTEAFF.